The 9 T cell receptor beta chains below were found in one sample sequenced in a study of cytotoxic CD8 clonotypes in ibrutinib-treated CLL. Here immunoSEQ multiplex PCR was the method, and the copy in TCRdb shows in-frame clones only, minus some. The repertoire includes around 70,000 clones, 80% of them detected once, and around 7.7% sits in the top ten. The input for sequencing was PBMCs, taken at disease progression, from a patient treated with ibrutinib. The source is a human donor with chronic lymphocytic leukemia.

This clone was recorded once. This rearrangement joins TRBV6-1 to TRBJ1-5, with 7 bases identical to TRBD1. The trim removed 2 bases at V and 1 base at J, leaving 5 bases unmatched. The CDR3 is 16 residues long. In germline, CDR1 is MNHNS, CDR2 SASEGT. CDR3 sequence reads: CASSEFPGQSNQPQHF. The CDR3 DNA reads TGTGCCAGCAGTGAATTTCCGGGACAGAGCAATCAGCCCCAGCATTTT.

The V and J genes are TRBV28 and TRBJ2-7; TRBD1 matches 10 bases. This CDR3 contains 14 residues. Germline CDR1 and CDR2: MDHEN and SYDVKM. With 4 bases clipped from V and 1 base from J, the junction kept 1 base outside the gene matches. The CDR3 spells CASSSGQGSYEQYF. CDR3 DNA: TGTGCCAGCAGTTCGGGACAGGGGTCCTACGAGCAGTACTTC.

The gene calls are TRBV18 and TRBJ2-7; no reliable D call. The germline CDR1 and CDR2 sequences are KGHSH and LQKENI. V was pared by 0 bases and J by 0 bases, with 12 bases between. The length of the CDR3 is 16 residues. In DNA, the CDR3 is TGTGCCAGCTCACCACCGGGGTCCAGCGTCTCCTACGAGCAGTACTTC. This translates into CASSPPGSSVSYEQYF.

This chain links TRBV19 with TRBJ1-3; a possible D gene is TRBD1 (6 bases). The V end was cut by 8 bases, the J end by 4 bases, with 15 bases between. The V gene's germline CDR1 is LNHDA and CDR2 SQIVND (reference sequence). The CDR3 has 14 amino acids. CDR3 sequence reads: CASDEGGYGNTIYF. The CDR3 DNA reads TGTGCCAGTGACGAAGGGGGATACGGAAACACCATATATTTT.

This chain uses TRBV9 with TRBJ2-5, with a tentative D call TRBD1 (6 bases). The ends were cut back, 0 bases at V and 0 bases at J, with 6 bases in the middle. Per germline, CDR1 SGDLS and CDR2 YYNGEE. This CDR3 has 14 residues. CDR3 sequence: CASSVGGHQETQYF. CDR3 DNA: TGTGCCAGCAGCGTAGGGGGGCACCAAGAGACCCAGTACTTC.

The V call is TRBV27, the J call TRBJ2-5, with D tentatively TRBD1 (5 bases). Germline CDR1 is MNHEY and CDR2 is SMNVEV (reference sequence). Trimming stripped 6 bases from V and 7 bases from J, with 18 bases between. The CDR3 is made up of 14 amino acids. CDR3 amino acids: CASSLGLGVGTQYF. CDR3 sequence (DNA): TGTGCCAGCAGCCTGGGGCTAGGAGTAGGGACCCAGTACTTC.

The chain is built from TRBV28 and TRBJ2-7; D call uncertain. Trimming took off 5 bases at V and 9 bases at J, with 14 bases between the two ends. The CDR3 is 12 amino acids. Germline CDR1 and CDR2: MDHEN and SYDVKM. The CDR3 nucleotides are TGTGCCAGCAGTCCCCGTCGGCAGACGCAGTACTTC. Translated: CASSPRRQTQYF.

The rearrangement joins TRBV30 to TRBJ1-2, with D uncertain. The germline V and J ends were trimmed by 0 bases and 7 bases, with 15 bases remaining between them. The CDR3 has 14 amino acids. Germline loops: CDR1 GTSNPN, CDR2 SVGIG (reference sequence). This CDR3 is CAWSVAGTFGGYTF. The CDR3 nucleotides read TGTGCCTGGAGTGTGGCAGGCACATTCGGTGGCTACACCTTC.

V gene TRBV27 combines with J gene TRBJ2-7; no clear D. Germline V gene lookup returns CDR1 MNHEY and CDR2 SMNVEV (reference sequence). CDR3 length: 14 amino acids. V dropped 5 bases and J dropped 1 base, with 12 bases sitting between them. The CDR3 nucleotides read TGTGCCAGCAGTGTAAACTGGCTATCCTACGAGCAGTACTTC. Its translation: CASSVNWLSYEQYF.